One and the same sample provided the 17 T cell receptor beta chains below, sequenced in a study of blood T cell repertoires in COVID-19 (dated by TCRdb to between 2020 and 2021). The protocol used for the library was the immunoSEQ multiplex PCR assay. In its TCRdb copy, this immuneACCESS table keeps in-frame sequences only and misses some clones. Where compared with another copy, unresolved V genes explain less than half of these, and the others have no known cause. The sample table lists about 480,000 clones, roughly 88% of them with a count of one. Around 12% of the sample comes from the top ten. Sample: peripheral blood. The origin of the receptors is a woman in her forties or fifties with COVID-19, enrolled during active disease.

V usage is TRBV6-5 and J usage is TRBJ1-3; no definite D call. The length of the CDR3 is 13 residues. V lost 8 bases to trimming and J lost 0 bases, with 8 bases between them. Per germline, CDR1 MNHEY and CDR2 SVGAGI. The DNA for the CDR3 is TGTGCCAGCCATGTTAGCTCTGGAAACACCATATATTTT. It yields the protein CASHVSSGNTIYF.

This rearrangement joins TRBV2 to TRBJ1-5; 9 nucleotides agree with TRBD1. Looked up from germline, CDR1 is SNHLY and CDR2 is FYNNEI. J lost 2 bases, V lost 2 bases, and 1 base had no gene match. The CDR3 has 15 amino acids. The DNA of the CDR3 is TGTGCCAGCAGTGAAACAGGGGGCCGCAATCAGCCCCAGCATTTT. Translating gives CASSETGGRNQPQHF. The full variable domain, its missing parts supplied by reference TRBV2 and TRBJ1-5, is EPEVTQTPSHQVTQMGQEVILRCVPISNHLYFYWYRQILGQKVEFLVSFYNNEISEKSEIFDDQFSVERPDGSNFTLKIRSTKLEDSAMYFCASSETGGRNQPQHFGDGTRLSIL.

This clone was seen a handful of times. The CDR3 loop reads CASSTPRGGYTDTQYF. The CDR3 nucleotides are TGTGCCAGCAGTACCCCCCGCGGGGGGTACACAGATACGCAGTATTTT. J is TRBJ2-3 and V is TRBV27; 8 nucleotides agree with TRBD2. CDR3 length: 16 amino acids. Germline assignment: CDR1 MNHEY and CDR2 SMNVEV (reference sequence). V shed 5 bases and J 2 bases; nucleotides not matched to a gene: 9.

V and J are TRBV18 and TRBJ1-4; the match to TRBD1 covers 11 bases. Losses at the gene ends were 3 bases for V and 8 bases for J; bases not matched to a gene: 5. The CDR3 runs to 15 residues. Per germline, CDR1 KGHSH and CDR2 LQKENI. The CDR3 is CASSPPGQGAEKLFF. DNA of the CDR3: TGTGCCAGCTCACCCCCCGGACAGGGGGCGGAAAAACTGTTTTTT.

The chain has TRBV4-2 and TRBJ2-6; D might be TRBD2 (5 bases). V lost 7 bases and J lost 0, with 19 bases in between. Germline assignment: CDR1 LGHNA and CDR2 YNFKEQ. The CDR3 sequence is 18 residues long. The CDR3 loop reads CASTKAQREGSGANVLTF. The CDR3 DNA follows: TGTGCCAGCACGAAGGCCCAAAGAGAGGGCTCTGGGGCCAACGTCCTGACTTTC.

The chain has TRBV19 and TRBJ1-4; the D gene is possibly TRBD1 (5 bases). CDR3 length equals 13 residues. Germline V gene lookup returns CDR1 LNHDA and CDR2 SQIVND (reference sequence). Trimming left V 5 bases short and J 7 bases short, with 11 bases between. The CDR3 loop reads CASSLQGGEKLFF. The CDR3 DNA sequence: TGTGCCAGTAGTCTCCAGGGAGGTGAAAAACTGTTTTTT. The full variable domain, its missing parts supplied by reference TRBV19 and TRBJ1-4, is DGGITQSPKYLFRKEGQNVTLSCEQNLNHDAMYWYRQDPGQGLRLIYYSQIVNDFQKGDIAEGYSVSREKKESFPLTVTSAQKNPTAFYLCASSLQGGEKLFFGSGTQLSVL.

The V call is TRBV29-1, the J call TRBJ2-3; D gene ambiguous. V lost 7 bases and J 1 base, leaving 12 bases between the germline ends. CDR1 is SQVTM, CDR2 ANQGSEA, per germline. CDR3 length: 13 amino acids. This CDR3 is CSANRQGTDTQYF. DNA of the CDR3: TGCAGCGCCAACCGGCAGGGCACAGATACGCAGTATTTT.

The chain joins TRBV4-1 to TRBJ1-1; D remains unclear. CDR3 length equals 15 residues. V lost 6 bases to trimming and J lost 1 base, with 15 bases between them. Germline V lookup: CDR1 MGHRA, CDR2 YSYEKL. CDR3 in DNA: TGCGCCAGCAGGACCCCTGTGCGAGGGAACACTGAAGCTTTCTTT. This translates into CASRTPVRGNTEAFF.

CDR3 coding DNA: TGCGCCAGCAGCTTGGTTCCGGGGAAAACAGATACGCAGTATTTT. It yields the protein CASSLVPGKTDTQYF. The chain couples TRBV5-1 to TRBJ2-3, with D possibly TRBD2 on 5 matching bases. The CDR3 runs to 15 residues. Germline lookup yields CDR1 SGHRS and CDR2 YFSETQ. The V end was cut by 0 bases, the J end by 3 bases, with 11 bases between.

On this clone: Other DNA sequences from this sample encode an identical CDR3 as well. The chain couples TRBV19 to TRBJ1-1, with no clear D. Germline CDR1 and CDR2: LNHDA and SQIVND (reference sequence). V was shortened by 3 bases and J by 3 bases, with 5 bases between the two germline ends. The CDR3 sequence is 12 residues long. Here the CDR3 DNA reads TGTGCCAGTAGTATTCGTGACACTGAAGCTTTCTTT. It encodes CASSIRDTEAFF.

V gene TRBV19 combines with J gene TRBJ2-1; 9 nucleotides agree with TRBD1. The germline V gene has CDR1 LNHDA and CDR2 SQIVND (reference sequence). There are 16 residues in the CDR3. With 5 bases clipped from V and 7 bases from J, the junction kept 12 bases outside the gene matches. CDR3 sequence (DNA): TGTGCCAGTAGTCCTTACCCCGGGACAGGGAAAAATGAGCAGTTCTTC. Protein: CASSPYPGTGKNEQFF.

V and J are TRBV30 and TRBJ2-7; 9 bases are shared with TRBD2. The CDR3 sequence is 12 residues long. V lost 2 bases and J lost 5; bases outside the gene matches: 1. CDR1 is GTSNPN, CDR2 SVGIG, per germline (reference sequence). DNA for the CDR3: TGTGCCTGGAGTCCTAGCGGGGACGAGCAGTACTTC. It translates to CAWSPSGDEQYF.

For the CDR3, the DNA is TGTGCCAGTGGGGACAGGGGTGGCTCGAACACCGGGGAGCTGTTTTTT. Translation: CASGDRGGSNTGELFF. The chain has TRBV19 and TRBJ2-2, with TRBD1 matching over 10 bases. The CDR3 has 16 residues. V gave up 8 bases and J gave up 0 bases; unmatched junction bases: 6. Germline V gives CDR1 LNHDA, CDR2 SQIVND (reference sequence).

V is TRBV6-2 or TRBV6-3 and J is TRBJ1-5; 8 bases agree with TRBD1. V was clipped by 6 bases and J by 2 bases; unmatched bases: 12. This CDR3 comprises 17 residues. CDR1 MNHEY and CDR2 SVGEGT come from the germline V gene. As DNA, the CDR3 is TGTGCCAGCAGCCCAACTCGCGGGGGACAGGGCAATCAGCCCCAGCATTTT. Translated: CASSPTRGGQGNQPQHF.

The chain employs TRBV29-1 and TRBJ2-3; D unclear. Looked up from germline, CDR1 is SQVTM and CDR2 is ANQGSEA. The CDR3 extends over 11 amino acids. V shed 4 bases and J shed 5 bases, with 7 bases lying between them. The CDR3 nucleotides read TGCAGCGTTGTTTTAGAAGATACGCAGTATTTT. It codes for CSVVLEDTQYF.

The chain combines TRBV5-1 with TRBJ1-3; 7 bases are shared with TRBD1. With 3 bases clipped from V and 4 bases from J, the junction kept 4 bases outside the gene matches. Germline CDR1 reads SGHRS; CDR2 reads YFSETQ. The CDR3 sequence is 14 residues long. CDR3 sequence reads: CASSSDRPGNTIYF. DNA for the CDR3: TGCGCCAGCAGCTCGGACAGGCCAGGAAACACCATATATTTT.

The rearrangement joins TRBV4-1 to TRBJ1-3; D gene uncertain. CDR1 is MGHRA and CDR2 is YSYEKL in the germline V gene. Trimming pared 6 bases from V and 0 bases from J, leaving 12 bases between. This CDR3 contains 15 residues. Written as DNA, the CDR3 is TGCGCCAGCAGTTCCGGGGTGAACTCTGGAAACACCATATATTTT. Its protein product is CASSSGVNSGNTIYF.